The TCR beta chain described here comes from a study of blood T cell repertoires in COVID-19. Study context: PBMCs, B-cell-depleted T cells, or T cells provided the cDNA or gDNA that made up the material.

V lost 4 bases and J lost 0, with 14 bases in between. CDR1 is SNHLY and CDR2 is FYNNEI in the germline V gene. CDR3 size: 16 residues. In the original processing: Nucleated cell number was recorded as an estimate derived from reference gene primer amplification. The protocol was immunoSEQ multiplex PCR, while the TCRdb copy is restricted to in-frame clones and leaves out a portion. V and J calls and clone size are copied from that table; D and trimming were computed from the DNA. This sample yields roughly 350,000 clones, of which approximately 90% are seen a single time; 4% belongs to the top ten. This clonotype was sampled from a woman in her fifties or sixties with active or convalescent COVID-19. The chain uses TRBV2 and TRBJ2-3; TRBD2 might be the D (5 bases). Sequencing was done on a sample of peripheral blood. The CDR3 loop is CASSVAETRSTDTQYF. CDR3 coding DNA: TGTGCCAGCAGTGTGGCAGAAACTAGAAGCACAGATACGCAGTATTTT.